The 30 T cell receptor beta chains presented below share a single source sample, sequenced in a study of beta chain features in type 1 diabetes. All of the isolated RNA was reverse transcribed, so expressed TCRB transcripts were sequenced. The table came from immunoSEQ multiplex PCR; TCRdb's copy has only in-frame clones and leaves some out. Of around 500,000 clones listed, about an eighth are singletons. The sequencing sample was made of naive CD4+ T cells from blood. The receptors stem from a woman aged 18-29 years in good health.

The chain combines TRBV4-2 with TRBJ1-1; D gene ambiguous. Germline V gene sequence: CDR1 LGHNA, CDR2 YNFKEQ. Deletions cut 0 bases from V and 0 bases from J, with 11 bases between. The CDR3 length is 16 residues. The chain's CDR3 is CASSQDTIVVNTEAFF. CDR3 sequence (DNA): TGTGCCAGCAGCCAAGATACGATTGTGGTGAACACTGAAGCTTTCTTT.

This clone was detected a few times. The chain carries TRBV20-1 and TRBJ2-1; no reliable D call. V lost 3 bases, J lost 8 bases, and 5 bases lay in between. From germline, CDR1 is DFQATT and CDR2 SNEGSKA (reference sequence). This CDR3 has 10 amino acids. DNA for the CDR3: TGCAGTGCTAGTATCCATGAGCAGTTCTTC. Amino acid sequence: CSASIHEQFF.

The chain joins TRBV7-2 to TRBJ1-4, with a possible D match to TRBD1 (6 bases). This CDR3 is built from 15 residues. Trimming cost V 3 bases and J 5 bases, with 13 bases left between them. The germline gives CDR1 SGHTA, CDR2 FQGNSA. CDR3 sequence (DNA): TGTGCCAGCAGCTTTTCTACAGGGATCAATGAAAAACTGTTTTTT. Its protein is CASSFSTGINEKLFF.

The gene calls are TRBV28 and TRBJ2-1; 7 positions agree with TRBD2. In germline, CDR1 is MDHEN, CDR2 SYDVKM. The CDR3 loop spans 15 amino acids. V was clipped by 3 bases and J by 6 bases; unmatched bases: 8. The CDR3 DNA is TGTGCCAGCAGTTTCCTAGCGGAGACCTCCAATGAGCAGTTCTTC. This sequence encodes CASSFLAETSNEQFF.

The CDR3 sequence is CASSYGGWGTDTQYF. In nucleotides, the CDR3 is TGTGCCAGCAGTTACGGTGGCTGGGGCACAGATACGCAGTATTTT. This sequence joins TRBV6-6 and TRBJ2-3; D gene ambiguous. Trimming pared 2 bases from V and 1 base from J, leaving 10 bases between. The CDR3 covers 15 residues. Per the germline V gene, CDR1 is MNHNY and CDR2 is SVGAGI (reference sequence).

This clone was picked up a small number of times. The chain uses TRBV29-1 and TRBJ2-3; D possibly corresponds to TRBD2 (5 bases). V was cut by 7 bases and J by 6 bases, with 20 bases left in between. This CDR3 region has 14 residues. Germline V CDR1 and CDR2: SQVTM, ANQGSEA. CDR3 bases: TGCAGCGCCCTAGATACGGGAAGGGAGGATACGCAGTATTTT. As protein: CSALDTGREDTQYF.

CDR3 nucleotides: TGTGCCAGCAGTCTCCGGGACAGGTCTGTGAATGAGCAGTTCTTC. Amino acid sequence: CASSLRDRSVNEQFF. V is TRBV25-1 and J is TRBJ2-1; 8 nucleotides align to TRBD1. The CDR3 runs 15 residues. The junction had 10 bases not matched to a gene; V was cut back by 5 bases and J by 7 bases. Germline lookup yields CDR1 MGHDK and CDR2 SYGVNS.

This clone was seen a few times. The chain has TRBV7-9 and TRBJ1-6; TRBD1 is a possible D gene (5 bases). The length of the CDR3 is 15 residues. Germline CDR1 reads SEHNR; CDR2 reads FQNEAQ (reference sequence). V was trimmed by 0 bases and J by 6 bases, leaving 9 bases between them. The CDR3 region has the DNA TGTGCCAGCAGCTTAGCGGGGGGAACTAATTCACCCCTCCACTTT. This translates into CASSLAGGTNSPLHF.

The V gene is TRBV5-6, the J gene TRBJ2-3; D is unclear. This CDR3 has 14 residues. V lost 4 bases, J lost 2 bases, and 11 bases lay in between. Germline V gives CDR1 SGHDT, CDR2 YYEEEE. CDR3: CASSRTDPTDTQYF. DNA of the CDR3: TGTGCCAGCAGCCGTACTGATCCCACAGATACGCAGTATTTT.

The rearrangement uses TRBV29-1 and TRBJ2-7; 12 bases line up with TRBD1. With V trimmed by 6 bases and J by 4 bases, 10 bases remained unmatched. Germline V gene sequence: CDR1 SQVTM, CDR2 ANQGSEA. This CDR3 has 15 amino acids. CDR3 sequence (DNA): TGCAGCGTCAGGTCAGGGGACAGGGGGCCGTACGAGCAGTACTTC. It translates to CSVRSGDRGPYEQYF.

V and J are TRBV4-3 and TRBJ2-1; D perhaps matches TRBD1 (5 bases). CDR1 and CDR2 from the germline V gene are LGHNA and YSLEER. Trimming removed 0 bases from V and 7 bases from J, with 10 bases in between. The CDR3 totals 14 residues. Written as DNA, the CDR3 is TGCGCCAGCAGCCAAGAGACAGTGGAGAATGAGCAGTTCTTC. It specifies CASSQETVENEQFF.

The chain combines TRBV4-1 with TRBJ2-7; no clear D gene. V lost 1 base and J 3 bases, leaving 7 bases between the germline ends. The germline gives CDR1 MGHRA, CDR2 YSYEKL. The CDR3 consists of 13 residues. CDR3 region: CASSQVASYEQYF. DNA for the CDR3: TGCGCCAGCAGCCAAGTGGCGAGCTACGAGCAGTACTTC.

This rearrangement joins TRBV7-9 to TRBJ2-5; TRBD2 might be the D (6 bases). CDR1 and CDR2 from the germline V gene are SEHNR and FQNEAQ (reference sequence). The CDR3 loop spans 18 amino acids. The V end was cut by 5 bases, the J end by 4 bases, with 26 bases between. Here the CDR3 reads CASSLRSRLGSSGETQYF. As DNA, the CDR3 is TGTGCCAGCAGCCTACGATCCCGACTAGGTAGCAGCGGAGAGACCCAGTACTTC.

This clone was seen only once. DNA of the CDR3: TGTGCCAGCAGCTTAGATCCCCCTGGGACAGGACATGATACGCAGTATTTT. It yields the protein CASSLDPPGTGHDTQYF. V and J are TRBV11-3 and TRBJ2-3; the match to TRBD1 covers 8 bases. The CDR3 is 17 residues long. Germline CDR1 reads SGHNT; CDR2 reads YENEEA. Trimming removed 0 bases from V and 6 bases from J; junction bases left unmatched: 11.

The chain carries TRBV15 and TRBJ2-3; D is ambiguous. The CDR3 length is 16 residues. The germline V gene encodes CDR1 LNHNV and CDR2 YYDKDF (reference sequence). V was shortened by 0 bases and J by 6 bases, with 16 bases between the two germline ends. In nucleotides, the CDR3 is TGTGCCACCAGCAGAGATTCGTTCGCCGGGTCGGATACGCAGTATTTT. Translation: CATSRDSFAGSDTQYF.

The J gene is TRBJ2-2, the V gene TRBV7-9; unclear D gene. V shed 2 bases and J shed 4 bases, with 8 bases lying between them. Germline V gene lookup returns CDR1 SEHNR and CDR2 FQNEAQ (reference sequence). This CDR3 region has 14 residues. In DNA, the CDR3 is TGTGCCAGCAGCTTATCGCGAGGCACCGGGGAGCTGTTTTTT. Amino acid sequence: CASSLSRGTGELFF. The full variable domain, with the rest looked up from reference TRBV7-9 and TRBJ2-2, is DTGVSQNPRHKITKRGQNVTFRCDPISEHNRLYWYRQTLGQGPEFLTYFQNEAQLEKSRLLSDRFSAERPKGSFSTLEIQRTEQGDSAMYLCASSLSRGTGELFFGEGSRLTVL.

The chain couples TRBV7-2 to TRBJ2-1; D is perhaps TRBD2 (6 bases). Germline V lookup: CDR1 SGHTA, CDR2 FQGNSA. The CDR3 totals 14 residues. V dropped 8 bases and J dropped 9 bases, with 20 bases sitting between them. CDR3 coding DNA: TGTGCCAGCGCTCTTAGCGGAGCCCCCCGTGAGCAGTTCTTC. Translation: CASALSGAPREQFF.

This rearrangement joins TRBV7-6 to TRBJ1-1, with D unresolved. V was clipped by 5 bases and J by 8 bases, with 15 bases between them. Germline CDR1 SGHVS, CDR2 FNYEAQ. The CDR3 extends over 13 amino acids. In DNA, the CDR3 is TGTGCCAGCAGCCAATATACCGCGAGGGAAGCTTTCTTT. Residues: CASSQYTAREAFF.

The chain joins TRBV7-9 to TRBJ2-7; 8 positions agree with TRBD1. The J segment lost 2 bases and the V segment lost 4 bases, leaving 4 bases of the junction unmatched. This CDR3 has 14 residues. Germline V lookup: CDR1 SEHNR, CDR2 FQNEAQ (reference sequence). The CDR3 protein is CASSSGQGTYEQYF. Written as DNA, the CDR3 is TGTGCCAGCAGCTCCGGACAGGGTACCTACGAGCAGTACTTC.

This chain links TRBV6-5 with TRBJ1-2; a possible D gene is TRBD1 (5 bases). Trimming took off 2 bases at V and 2 bases at J, with 12 bases between the two ends. This CDR3 is 15 amino acids long. Germline V lookup: CDR1 MNHEY, CDR2 SVGAGI. The CDR3 protein is CASSYDRATNYGYTF. CDR3 coding DNA: TGTGCCAGCAGTTACGACAGAGCCACAAACTATGGCTACACCTTC.

This clone was detected only a few times. The rearrangement joins TRBV7-9 to TRBJ2-7, with 7 bases matching TRBD1. The V gene end was trimmed by 5 bases and the J gene end by 3 bases; junction bases not matched to a gene: 7. The V gene's germline CDR1 is SEHNR and CDR2 FQNEAQ (reference sequence). CDR3 length: 14 amino acids. The CDR3 spells CASSDRDRDYEQYV. The CDR3 DNA is TGTGCCAGCAGCGACCGGGACAGAGACTACGAGCAGTACGTC.

In this sample, this clone turned up a few times. V usage is TRBV7-9 and J usage is TRBJ2-1; 7 bases align to TRBD2. The length of the CDR3 is 15 residues. The germline V gene has CDR1 SEHNR and CDR2 FQNEAQ (reference sequence). The V gene end was trimmed by 3 bases and the J gene end by 2 bases; junction bases not matched to a gene: 4. In nucleotides, the CDR3 is TGTGCCAGCAGCTTCCCCGGACTAGCCTACAATGAGCAGTTCTTC. The encoded protein is CASSFPGLAYNEQFF.

The rearrangement uses TRBV23-1 and TRBJ2-7, with D uncertain. TRBV23-1 is recorded as an ORF, its role being uncertain. The CDR3 sequence is 14 residues long. Trimming left V 1 base short and J 3 bases short, with 10 bases between. The CDR3: CASSQLRWNYEQYV. CDR3 nucleotide sequence: TGCGCCAGCAGTCAATTAAGATGGAACTACGAGCAGTACGTC.

This clone showed up just a few times. The sample holds other DNA sequences that translate to the same CDR3. This chain uses TRBV7-8 with TRBJ2-5; D unclear. This CDR3 contains 11 residues. Trimming pared 4 bases from V and 5 bases from J, leaving 5 bases between. Germline-derived CDR1 and CDR2 are SGHVS and FQNEAQ. The CDR3: CASSSRETQYF. The CDR3 region has the DNA TGTGCCAGCAGCTCCAGGGAGACCCAGTACTTC.

In its sample, this clone was seen once. The chain has TRBV19 and TRBJ2-5; D is unclear. Germline values: CDR1 LNHDA, CDR2 SQIVND (reference sequence). Trimming took 6 bases from V and 5 from J, leaving 7 bases between them. CDR3 size: 11 residues. This chain's CDR3 is CASRLGETQYF. CDR3 nucleotides: TGTGCCAGTAGACTCGGGGAGACCCAGTACTTC. The full variable domain, in which reference TRBV19 and TRBJ2-5 provide the parts outside the CDR3, is DGGITQSPKYLFRKEGQNVTLSCEQNLNHDAMYWYRQDPGQGLRLIYYSQIVNDFQKGDIAEGYSVSREKKESFPLTVTSAQKNPTAFYLCASRLGETQYFGPGTRLLVL.

This clone was detected many times. Other nucleotide sequences in the sample specify the same CDR3. This chain uses TRBV30 with TRBJ2-5; D is perhaps TRBD1 (5 bases). This CDR3 has 13 amino acids. The V end was cut by 0 bases, the J end by 5 bases, with 10 bases between. Germline V gene data show CDR1 as GTSNPN and CDR2 as SVGIG (reference sequence). The CDR3 loop reads CAWSVAGRETQYF. The CDR3 DNA follows: TGTGCCTGGAGTGTTGCAGGGCGGGAGACCCAGTACTTC.

This chain joins TRBV5-4 and TRBJ1-2, with a weak D call TRBD1 (5 bases). V lost 1 base, J lost 4 bases, and 11 bases lay in between. From germline, CDR1 is SGHNT and CDR2 YYREEE (reference sequence). The CDR3 spans 14 residues. For the CDR3, the DNA is TGTGCCAGCAGCTTGTTGTCGCAGGGCTATGGCTACACCTTC. Amino acid sequence: CASSLLSQGYGYTF.

This clone has only a few counts. The gene calls are TRBV6-6 and TRBJ2-6, with D perhaps TRBD1 or TRBD2 (5 bases each). Germline V CDR1 and CDR2: MNHNY, SVGAGI (reference sequence). Trimming removed 2 bases from V and 2 bases from J, with 7 bases in between. The CDR3 runs 15 residues. CDR3 bases: TGTGCCAGCAGTTACGGGGGTACTGGGGCCAACGTCCTGACTTTC. Its protein product is CASSYGGTGANVLTF.

The chain employs TRBV4-2 and TRBJ1-2, with D unclear. Trimming left V 0 bases short and J 1 base short, with 9 bases between. Germline V gene lookup returns CDR1 LGHNA and CDR2 YNFKEQ. CDR3 length: 15 residues. The CDR3 bases are TGTGCCAGCAGCCAAGATCGGTCAGTTAACTATGGCTACACCTTC. Protein product: CASSQDRSVNYGYTF.

This clone was observed a handful of times. The genes are TRBV2 and TRBJ1-2; 9 nucleotides match TRBD1. V shed 8 bases and J 4 bases; nucleotides not matched to a gene: 5. The germline gives CDR1 SNHLY, CDR2 FYNNEI. This CDR3 comprises 13 residues. The CDR3 region is CASLRDRAYGYTF. CDR3 DNA: TGTGCCAGCCTAAGGGACAGGGCCTATGGCTACACCTTC.